These T cell receptor beta chains were read from a single sample in a study of shared clonotypes between healthy human individuals. Only in-frame clones appear in the TCRdb table, and some are missing; sequencing was by immunoSEQ multiplex PCR. The sample contains roughly 2,300,000 clones, around 92% of which appear only once. The sequenced sample consisted of naive CD4+ T cells from PBMCs. The receptors stem from a man between 18 and 35 years old in good health. Some clones in this sample may be carry-over from other donors' samples. Each CDR3 is given with its conserved first and last residue. Each record gives: V gene, J gene, CDR3 length, CDR3 protein.

TRBV5-1	TRBJ2-2	15	CASSWLAGPSGELFF
TRBV25-1	TRBJ1-3	13	CASSPGGASTIYF
TRBV28	TRBJ1-1	12	CASRTRDTEAFF
TRBV7-2	TRBJ1-5	14	CASSSGGLGQPQHF
TRBV7-8	TRBJ1-1	14	CASSMIQGGTEAFF
TRBV5-1	TRBJ2-5	16	CASSLPPSGRGKTQYF
TRBV29-1	TRBJ1-1	14	CSVDYGQGFPEAFF
TRBV28	TRBJ1-1	15	CASSQDGLGITEAFF
TRBV5-1	TRBJ2-7	16	CASSRQWDSRFGEQYF
TRBV4-3	TRBJ2-1	15	CASSQGPRAVDEQFF
TRBV15	TRBJ2-3	16	CATSSVLGQGTDTQYF
TRBV6-5	TRBJ2-6	14	CASRDASGANVLTF
TRBV2	TRBJ1-3	16	CASSVSDRSSGNTIYF
TRBV28	TRBJ1-1	12	CASRSMNTEAFF
TRBV14	TRBJ2-5	14	CASSQEPGGETQYF
TRBV29-1	TRBJ2-1	12	CSVGTIFNEQFF
TRBV1	TRBJ2-3	16	CTSSIPHLLCTDTQYF
TRBV28	TRBJ2-7	12	CASSLLEGTQYF
TRBV21-1	TRBJ2-3	14	CARRAPRHTDTQYF
TRBV7-6	TRBJ2-7	14	CASSLATNRDRLNF
TRBV5-1	TRBJ2-1	17	CASSSTASGRAYNEQFF
TRBV9	TRBJ2-2	12	CASSVAAGELFF
TRBV5-1	TRBJ2-5	14	CASSSRQPQETQYF
TRBV7-3	TRBJ2-2	14	CASSFERNTGELFF
TRBV28	TRBJ2-1	14	CASTPDFSYNEQFF
TRBV14	TRBJ2-7	17	CASSLRAGAGGPYEQYF
TRBV6-6	TRBJ2-7	13	CASRKGQGYEQYF
TRBV10-1	TRBJ1-4	13	CASNNRVDEKLFF